The present T cell receptor beta chain was sequenced within a study of T cell responses to AZD1222 COVID-19 vaccine. TCRdb's table, derived via immunoSEQ multiplex PCR, lists solely in-frame clones and lacks some. This table has over 120,000 clones, 92% appearing once. J lost 6 bases, V lost 3 bases, and 4 bases had no gene match. This CDR3 is 15 amino acids long. Germline CDR1 and CDR2: MDHEN and SYDVKM. Source: peripheral blood, taken 28 days after the second AZD1222 dose. The source is an adult who received the AZD1222 COVID-19 vaccine. This chain links TRBV28 with TRBJ2-2; TRBD1 aligns across 10 bases. The CDR3 DNA sequence: TGTGCCAGCAGTTTCGAGACAGGGGGCTCCGGGGAGCTGTTTTTT. Translated, it gives CASSFETGGSGELFF.